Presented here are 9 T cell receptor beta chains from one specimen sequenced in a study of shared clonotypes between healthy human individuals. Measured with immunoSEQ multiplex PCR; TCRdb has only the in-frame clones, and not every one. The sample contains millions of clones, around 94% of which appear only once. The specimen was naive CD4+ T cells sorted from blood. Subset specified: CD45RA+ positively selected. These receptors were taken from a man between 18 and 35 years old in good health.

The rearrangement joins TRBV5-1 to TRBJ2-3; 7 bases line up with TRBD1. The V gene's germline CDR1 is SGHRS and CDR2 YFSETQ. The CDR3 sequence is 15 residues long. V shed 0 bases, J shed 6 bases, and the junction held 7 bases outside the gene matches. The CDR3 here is CASSLVYRGADTQYF. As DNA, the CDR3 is TGCGCCAGCAGCTTGGTTTACAGGGGAGCGGATACGCAGTATTTT.

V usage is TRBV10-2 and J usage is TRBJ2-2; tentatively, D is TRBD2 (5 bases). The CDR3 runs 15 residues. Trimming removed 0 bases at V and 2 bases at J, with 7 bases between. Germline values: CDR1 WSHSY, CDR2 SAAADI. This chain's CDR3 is CASSESRLNTGELFF. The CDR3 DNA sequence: TGCGCCAGCAGTGAGTCGAGACTAAACACCGGGGAGCTGTTTTTT.

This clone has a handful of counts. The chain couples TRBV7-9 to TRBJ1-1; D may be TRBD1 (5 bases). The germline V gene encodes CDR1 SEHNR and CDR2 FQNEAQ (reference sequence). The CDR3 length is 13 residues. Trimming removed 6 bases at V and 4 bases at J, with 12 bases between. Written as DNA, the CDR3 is TGTGCCAGCAGGGAAGGCCAGGGCACTGAAGCTTTCTTT. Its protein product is CASREGQGTEAFF.

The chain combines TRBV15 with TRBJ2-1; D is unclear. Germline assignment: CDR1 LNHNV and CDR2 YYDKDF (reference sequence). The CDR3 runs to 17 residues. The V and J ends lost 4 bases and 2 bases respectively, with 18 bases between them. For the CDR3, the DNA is TGTGCCACCAGCATAGATCAAGTCGACGCTACCTACAATGAGCAGTTCTTC. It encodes CATSIDQVDATYNEQFF.

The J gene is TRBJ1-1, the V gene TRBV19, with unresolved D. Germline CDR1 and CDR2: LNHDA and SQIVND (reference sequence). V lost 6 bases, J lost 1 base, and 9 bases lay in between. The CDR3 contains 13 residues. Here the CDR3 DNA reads TGTGCCAGTAGCCCAACTTCGAACACTGAAGCTTTCTTT. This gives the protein CASSPTSNTEAFF. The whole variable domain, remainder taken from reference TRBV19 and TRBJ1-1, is DGGITQSPKYLFRKEGQNVTLSCEQNLNHDAMYWYRQDPGQGLRLIYYSQIVNDFQKGDIAEGYSVSREKKESFPLTVTSAQKNPTAFYLCASSPTSNTEAFFGQGTRLTVV.

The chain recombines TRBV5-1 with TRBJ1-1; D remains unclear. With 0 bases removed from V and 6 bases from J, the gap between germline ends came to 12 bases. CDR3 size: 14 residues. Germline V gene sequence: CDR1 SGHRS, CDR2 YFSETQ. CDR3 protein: CASSLGELGPEAFF. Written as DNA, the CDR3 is TGCGCCAGCAGCTTGGGGGAGTTGGGCCCTGAAGCTTTCTTT.

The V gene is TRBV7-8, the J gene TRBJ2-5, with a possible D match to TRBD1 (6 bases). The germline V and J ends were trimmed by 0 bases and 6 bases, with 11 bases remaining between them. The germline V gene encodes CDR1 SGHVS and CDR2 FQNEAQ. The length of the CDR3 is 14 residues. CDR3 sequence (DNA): TGTGCCAGCAGCTTAGCCGGCCAGGGGAAGACCCAGTACTTC. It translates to CASSLAGQGKTQYF.

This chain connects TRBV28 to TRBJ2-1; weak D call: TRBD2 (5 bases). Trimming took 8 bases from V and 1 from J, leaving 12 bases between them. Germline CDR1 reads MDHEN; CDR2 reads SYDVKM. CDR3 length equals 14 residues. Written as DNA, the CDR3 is TGTGCCAGCCGAGGGAGACGGTCCTACAATGAGCAGTTCTTC. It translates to CASRGRRSYNEQFF.

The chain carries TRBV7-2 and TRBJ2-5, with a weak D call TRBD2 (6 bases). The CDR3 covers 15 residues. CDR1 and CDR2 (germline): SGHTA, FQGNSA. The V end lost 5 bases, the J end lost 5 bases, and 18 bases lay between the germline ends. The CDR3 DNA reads TGTGCCAGCAGCAAAGCCGGGACTTACCTCGAGACCCAGTACTTC. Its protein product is CASSKAGTYLETQYF.